This is a list of T cell receptor beta chains from one sample in a study of blood T cell repertoires in COVID-19. Measured with immunoSEQ multiplex PCR; TCRdb has only the in-frame clones, and not every one. The sample carries 280,000 or so clones, about 83% recorded once. The sequenced sample was PBMCs or T cells enriched from blood (not recorded which). These receptor sequences come from a woman aged 40 to 50 who had recovered from COVID-19. Each CDR3 is given with its conserved first and last residue. Fields, in order: clone size, V gene, D gene, J gene, CDR3 DNA, CDR3 protein. A D gene is named only where the DNA matches it firmly. For some rows the clone size is stated as once, few or many, or as a class when expanded; others skip it.

size: -
V: TRBV18
D: -
J: TRBJ2-2
DNA: TGTGCCAGCTCACCACCGGGGCGGCGGACCGGGGAGCTGTTTTTT
CDR3: CASSPPGRRTGELFF

size: -
V: TRBV28
D: -
J: TRBJ1-6
DNA: TGTGCCAGCTACAGGAATAATTCACCCCTCCACTTT
CDR3: CASYRNNSPLHF

size: once
V: TRBV7-2
D: -
J: TRBJ1-2
DNA: TGTGCCAGCAGCTTAGAGCCTATGGTTTATGGCTACACCTTC
CDR3: CASSLEPMVYGYTF

size: -
V: TRBV12-3/TRBV12-4
D: -
J: TRBJ2-7
DNA: TGTGCCAGCAGTTTGGCCCCTTCCTACGAGCAGTACTTC
CDR3: CASSLAPSYEQYF

size: -
V: TRBV2
D: TRBD1
J: TRBJ2-3
DNA: TGTGCCAGCAGGCCCGGGACAGGGGGCGCAGATACGCAGTATTTT
CDR3: CASRPGTGGADTQYF

size: -
V: TRBV4-2
D: TRBD2
J: TRBJ2-3
DNA: TGTGCCAGCAGCCAAGATGGGAGGGCGGGCACAGATACGCAGTATTTT
CDR3: CASSQDGRAGTDTQYF

size: -
V: TRBV15
D: TRBD2
J: TRBJ2-5
DNA: TGTGCCACCAGCATAGTGGCGGGAGGGCCGGAGACCCAGTACTTC
CDR3: CATSIVAGGPETQYF

size: -
V: TRBV5-1
D: TRBD1
J: TRBJ2-5
DNA: TGCGCCAGCAGCTCTTCCGGGACAGGGGTTGGAGAGACCCAGTACTTC
CDR3: CASSSSGTGVGETQYF

size: -
V: TRBV5-1
D: -
J: TRBJ1-5
DNA: TGCGCCAGCAGCTTGGCGGAGGGGCAGCCCCAGCATTTT
CDR3: CASSLAEGQPQHF

size: -
V: TRBV5-5
D: -
J: TRBJ2-5
DNA: TGTGCCAGCAGCATATACAGGAAAGAGACCCAGTACTTC
CDR3: CASSIYRKETQYF

size: -
V: TRBV3-1/TRBV3-2
D: TRBD1
J: TRBJ1-2
DNA: TGTGCCAGCAGGCGGACAGGGAGCTATGGCTACACCTTC
CDR3: CASRRTGSYGYTF

size: -
V: TRBV19
D: -
J: TRBJ2-4
DNA: TGTGCCAGTAAGGTTGGAGCTGGGGCCAAAAACATTCAGTACTTC
CDR3: CASKVGAGAKNIQYF

size: -
V: TRBV30
D: -
J: TRBJ2-1
DNA: TGTGCCTGGAGTGTACGGGTTGGCGGAAGCTCCTACAATGAGCAGTTCTTC
CDR3: CAWSVRVGGSSYNEQFF

size: -
V: TRBV19
D: -
J: TRBJ1-6
DNA: TGTGCCAGTAGTCCCGCAGGAACCTCCTATAATTCACCCCTCCACTTT
CDR3: CASSPAGTSYNSPLHF

size: few
V: TRBV5-1
D: -
J: TRBJ1-1
DNA: TGCGCCAGCAGCTTTGCTGGGGCGGCGAACACTGAAGCTTTCTTT
CDR3: CASSFAGAANTEAFF

size: -
V: TRBV5-1
D: TRBD1
J: TRBJ2-7
DNA: TGCGCCAGCAGCTTCACAGGGGGCTACTACGAGCAGTACTTC
CDR3: CASSFTGGYYEQYF

size: few
V: TRBV15
D: TRBD2
J: TRBJ2-7
DNA: TGTGCCACCAGCCGGGGAGGACTAGCGGTACCCCAGCGGTACGAGCAGTACTTC
CDR3: CATSRGGLAVPQRYEQYF

size: -
V: TRBV2
D: -
J: TRBJ1-2
DNA: TGTGCCAGCAGTGAAAGGGGCGGGGGCGCGTCCTATGGCTACACCTTC
CDR3: CASSERGGGASYGYTF

size: -
V: TRBV29-1
D: TRBD1
J: TRBJ1-2
DNA: TGCAGCGTTGGCAAGGACAGGGGGTCTTTTGGCTACACCTTC
CDR3: CSVGKDRGSFGYTF

size: -
V: TRBV9
D: -
J: TRBJ1-1
DNA: TGTGCCAGCAGCGTACTGACACACTCCAACACTGAAGCTTTCTTT
CDR3: CASSVLTHSNTEAFF

size: -
V: TRBV7-8
D: TRBD1
J: TRBJ1-4
DNA: TGTGCCAGCAGCCGATCTACAGGGGGTAATGAAAAACTGTTTTTT
CDR3: CASSRSTGGNEKLFF

size: -
V: TRBV28
D: -
J: TRBJ2-7
DNA: TGTGCCACCAAGGAACTAGATTACGAGCAGTACTTC
CDR3: CATKELDYEQYF

size: -
V: TRBV7-9
D: -
J: TRBJ2-7
DNA: TGTGCCAGCAGCTTAGAGCACAGGGCCTACGAGCAGTACTTC
CDR3: CASSLEHRAYEQYF